A selection of T cell receptor beta chains follows, all from one sample in a study of blood T cells in healthy people across ages. TCRdb fed the 5' RACE reads into MiXCR, producing one record per CDR3 protein. The sample yields almost 800,000 distinct CDR3 sequences, 58% seen once. Sequenced: blood. The receptor source for this set is a man aged 30-40 years in good health. Both conserved end residues are part of each CDR3. The D gene is left open where the match is weak.

length: 13
D: NA
V: TRBV6-1
CDR3: CASRAQAIYEQYF

length: 13
D: NA
V: TRBV6-1
CDR3: CASSDTGPFGYTF

length: 14
D: NA
V: TRBV25-1
CDR3: CASSEYAMINEQFF

length: 14
D: TRBD2
V: TRBV20-1
CDR3: CSAVPGLAYNEQYF

length: 15
D: NA
V: TRBV12-3/TRBV12-4
CDR3: CASSLGTSRGQPQHF

length: 12
D: NA
V: TRBV7-2
CDR3: CASSLLGVGYTF

length: 19
D: NA
V: TRBV5-1
CDR3: CASSLGRGETATSTDTQYF

length: 15
D: TRBD1
V: TRBV6-5
CDR3: CASSSGTGMHNEQFF

length: 13
D: TRBD1
V: TRBV20-1
CDR3: CSAGTGDDQPQHF

length: 15
D: NA
V: TRBV29-1
CDR3: CSVPQGAGVSNEQFF

length: 16
D: TRBD2
V: TRBV7-6
CDR3: CATALAGGVSTDTQYF

length: 19
D: TRBD2
V: TRBV4-3
CDR3: CASSQEKDLAGGPFNEQFF

length: 17
D: NA
V: TRBV28
CDR3: CASSFQVPLSGANVLTF

length: 14
D: TRBD2
V: TRBV2
CDR3: CASSERRGGETQYF

length: 15
D: TRBD2
V: TRBV11-2
CDR3: CASSLAGGLEGEQFF

length: 15
D: TRBD2
V: TRBV5-1
CDR3: CASSSTGTRGETQYF

length: 15
D: NA
V: TRBV3-1
CDR3: CASSQIGGYLYEQYF

length: 13
D: NA
V: TRBV20-1
CDR3: CSALRQPNQPQHF

length: 17
D: NA
V: TRBV4-3
CDR3: CASSQDWAPGGYYEQYF

length: 14
D: NA
V: TRBV27
CDR3: CASRPTGDGYEQYF

length: 16
D: NA
V: TRBV5-1
CDR3: CASSLGPTGSSTEAFF

length: 16
D: NA
V: TRBV10-1
CDR3: CASSDSPGTRATEAFF

length: 15
D: NA
V: TRBV15
CDR3: CATSRDRAENSPLHF

length: 15
D: TRBD2
V: TRBV6-5
CDR3: CASSYLGTSQETQYF

length: 14
D: NA
V: TRBV7-2
CDR3: CASSLSLTNYGYTF

length: 16
D: NA
V: TRBV10-3
CDR3: CAISESGGRDTDTQYF

length: 13
D: NA
V: TRBV6-1
CDR3: CASSEADLWGYTF

length: 15
D: TRBD2
V: TRBV6-2/TRBV6-3
CDR3: CASSFAHSGKETQYF

length: 12
D: NA
V: TRBV28
CDR3: CASESSTDTQYF

length: 11
D: NA
V: TRBV12-3/TRBV12-4
CDR3: CASSQGTDPTF

length: 15
D: NA
V: TRBV29-1
CDR3: CSVERETGSSYEQYF

length: 16
D: NA
V: TRBV6-2/TRBV6-3
CDR3: CASRDRTDGDNEKLFF

length: 14
D: NA
V: TRBV7-9
CDR3: CASSRQQGSYEQYF

length: 14
D: NA
V: TRBV5-1
CDR3: CASSLALVTDTQYF

length: 11
D: NA
V: TRBV29-1
CDR3: CSDLMWGGQFF

length: 14
D: NA
V: TRBV6-5
CDR3: CASSYGLENNERFF

length: 17
D: NA
V: TRBV25-1
CDR3: CASSESEKGRRFDEQFF

length: 13
D: TRBD2
V: TRBV6-5
CDR3: CASSRSGGDEQYF

length: 14
D: NA
V: TRBV7-2
CDR3: CASSPTSGEHEQYF

length: 15
D: NA
V: TRBV28
CDR3: CASDRHSRIYNEQFF

length: 12
D: TRBD2
V: TRBV29-1
CDR3: CSVGTSGTKQSF